Presented here are 4 T cell receptor beta chains from one specimen sequenced in a study of beta chain features in type 1 diabetes. Study results and limitations: Across all four CD4+ subsets, people with type 1 diabetes showed modestly shorter TCRB CDR3s.

The entirety of the isolated RNA underwent reverse transcription, so expressed TCRB transcripts were sequenced. Clones were read by immunoSEQ multiplex PCR, and TCRdb kept only the in-frame ones, dropping some. The table records roughly 700,000 clones, under 15% of them present only once. No antigen is known for these receptors. Sequencing was carried out using naive CD4+ T cells from blood. The receptors were sampled from a man younger than 35 with type 1 diabetes.

This clone was detected a few times. The chain links TRBV5-6 to TRBJ2-7, with D perhaps TRBD1 (6 bases). The germline V gene has CDR1 SGHDT and CDR2 YYEEEE. Trimming stripped 0 bases from V and 6 bases from J, with 10 bases between. CDR3 size: 13 residues. CDR3 sequence reads: CASSLVPGAEQYF. CDR3 DNA sequence: TGTGCCAGCAGCTTGGTACCAGGGGCCGAGCAGTACTTC.

J is TRBJ2-3 and V is TRBV9; TRBD2 might be the D (6 bases). Trimming left V 0 bases short and J 7 bases short, with 9 bases between. The germline gives CDR1 SGDLS, CDR2 YYNGEE. This CDR3 has 13 residues. The CDR3 sequence is CASSVGGLNTQYF. The CDR3 region has the DNA TGTGCCAGCAGCGTAGGGGGACTTAATACGCAGTATTTT.

V gene TRBV29-1 combines with J gene TRBJ1-1; no firm D call. The V gene lost 3 bases and the J gene lost 1 base, with 12 bases spanning the gap. Germline assignment: CDR1 SQVTM and CDR2 ANQGSEA. This CDR3 comprises 14 residues. The CDR3 reads CSVDPRLGNTEAFF. The CDR3 DNA sequence: TGCAGCGTTGATCCCAGGTTGGGGAACACTGAAGCTTTCTTT.

The chain uses TRBV18 and TRBJ1-2, with D possibly matching TRBD1 (6 bases). Trimming removed 3 bases at V and 4 bases at J, with 12 bases between. This CDR3 is built from 14 residues. The germline V gene encodes CDR1 KGHSH and CDR2 LQKENI. CDR3 loop: CASSPTGLGYGYTF. The DNA for the CDR3 is TGTGCCAGCTCACCCACAGGGCTCGGCTATGGCTACACCTTC.